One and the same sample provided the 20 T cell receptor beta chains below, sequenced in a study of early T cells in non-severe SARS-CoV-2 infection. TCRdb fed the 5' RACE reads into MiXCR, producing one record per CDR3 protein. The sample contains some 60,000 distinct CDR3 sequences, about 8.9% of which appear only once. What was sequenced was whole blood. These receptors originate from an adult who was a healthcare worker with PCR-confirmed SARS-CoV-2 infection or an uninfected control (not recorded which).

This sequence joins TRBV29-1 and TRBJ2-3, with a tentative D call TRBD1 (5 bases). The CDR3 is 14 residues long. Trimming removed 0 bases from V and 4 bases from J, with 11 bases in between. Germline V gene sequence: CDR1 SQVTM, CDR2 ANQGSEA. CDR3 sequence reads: CSVEDGQGADTQYF. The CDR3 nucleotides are TGCAGCGTTGAAGATGGTCAGGGCGCAGATACGCAGTATTTT.

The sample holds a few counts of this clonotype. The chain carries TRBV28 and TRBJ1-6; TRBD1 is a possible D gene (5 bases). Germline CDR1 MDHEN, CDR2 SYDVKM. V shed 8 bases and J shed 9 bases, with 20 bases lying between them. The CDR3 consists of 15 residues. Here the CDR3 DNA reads TGTGCCAGCGGAACCGGGGCGATTAGCTCTTCACCCCTCCACTTT. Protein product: CASGTGAISSSPLHF.

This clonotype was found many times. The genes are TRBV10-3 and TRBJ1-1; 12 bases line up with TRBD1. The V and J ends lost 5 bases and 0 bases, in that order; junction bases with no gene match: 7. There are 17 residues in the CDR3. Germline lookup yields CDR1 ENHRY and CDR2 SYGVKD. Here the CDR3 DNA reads TGTGCCATCAGTCCGGGACAGGGGGCAAGGATGAACACTGAAGCTTTCTTT. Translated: CAISPGQGARMNTEAFF.

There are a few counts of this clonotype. CDR3 sequence reads: CSVEVSYEQYF. CDR3 DNA: TGCAGCGTTGAGGTATCCTACGAGCAGTACTTC. The chain is built from TRBV29-1 and TRBJ2-7, with unresolved D. Germline V gene data show CDR1 as SQVTM and CDR2 as ANQGSEA. The V and J ends lost 3 bases and 1 base respectively, with 4 bases between them. CDR3 size: 11 residues.

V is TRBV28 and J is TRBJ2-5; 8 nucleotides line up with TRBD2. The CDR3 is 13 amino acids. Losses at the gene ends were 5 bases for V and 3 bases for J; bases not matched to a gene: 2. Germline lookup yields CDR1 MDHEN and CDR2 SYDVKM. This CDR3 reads CASSPAGEETQYF. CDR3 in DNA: TGTGCCAGCAGTCCAGCGGGAGAAGAGACCCAGTACTTC.

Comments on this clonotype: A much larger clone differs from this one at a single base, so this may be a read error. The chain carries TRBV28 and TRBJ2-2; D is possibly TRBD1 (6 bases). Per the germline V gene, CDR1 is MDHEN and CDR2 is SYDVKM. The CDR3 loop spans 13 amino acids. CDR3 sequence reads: CASRGAGTGELIF. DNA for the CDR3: TGTGCCAGCAGGGGGGCAGGCACCGGGGAGCTGATTTTT.

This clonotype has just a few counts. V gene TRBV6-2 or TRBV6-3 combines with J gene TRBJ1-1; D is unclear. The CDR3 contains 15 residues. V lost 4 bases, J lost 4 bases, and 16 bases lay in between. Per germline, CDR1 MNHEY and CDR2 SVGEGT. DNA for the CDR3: TGTGCCAGCAGTTCCCTAGACCGCACCGGCACTGAAGCTTTCTTT. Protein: CASSSLDRTGTEAFF.

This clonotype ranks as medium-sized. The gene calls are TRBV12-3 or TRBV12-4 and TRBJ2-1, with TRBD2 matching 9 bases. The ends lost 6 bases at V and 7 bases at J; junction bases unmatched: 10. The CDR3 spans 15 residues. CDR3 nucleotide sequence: TGTGCCAGCAGCCGAAGGACTAGCGCTGTGAATGAGCAGTTCTTC. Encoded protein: CASSRRTSAVNEQFF.

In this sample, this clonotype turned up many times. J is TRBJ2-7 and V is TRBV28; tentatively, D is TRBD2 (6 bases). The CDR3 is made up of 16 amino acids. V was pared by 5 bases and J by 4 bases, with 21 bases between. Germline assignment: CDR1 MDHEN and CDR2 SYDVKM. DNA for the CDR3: TGTGCCAGCAGTCAACGCACGTCGGGGGTGCTGTACGAGCAGTACTTC. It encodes CASSQRTSGVLYEQYF.

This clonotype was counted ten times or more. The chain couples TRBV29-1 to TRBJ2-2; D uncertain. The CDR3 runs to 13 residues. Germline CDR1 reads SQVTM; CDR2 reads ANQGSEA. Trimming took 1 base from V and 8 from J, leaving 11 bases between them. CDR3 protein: CSVEVVYSGELFF. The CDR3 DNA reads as TGCAGCGTTGAAGTTGTTTATTCGGGGGAGCTGTTTTTT.

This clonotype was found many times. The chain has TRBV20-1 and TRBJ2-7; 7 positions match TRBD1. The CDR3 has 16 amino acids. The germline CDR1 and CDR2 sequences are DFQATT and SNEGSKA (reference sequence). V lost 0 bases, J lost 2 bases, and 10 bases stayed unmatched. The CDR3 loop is CSARDPLGTDAYEQYF. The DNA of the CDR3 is TGCAGTGCTAGAGATCCGTTAGGGACAGACGCCTACGAGCAGTACTTC.

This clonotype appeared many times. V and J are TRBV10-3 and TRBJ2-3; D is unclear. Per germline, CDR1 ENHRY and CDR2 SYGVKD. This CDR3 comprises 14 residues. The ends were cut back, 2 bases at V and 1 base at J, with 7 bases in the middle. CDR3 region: CAISEGVGTDTQYF. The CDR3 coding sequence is TGTGCCATCAGTGAGGGGGTTGGCACAGATACGCAGTATTTT.

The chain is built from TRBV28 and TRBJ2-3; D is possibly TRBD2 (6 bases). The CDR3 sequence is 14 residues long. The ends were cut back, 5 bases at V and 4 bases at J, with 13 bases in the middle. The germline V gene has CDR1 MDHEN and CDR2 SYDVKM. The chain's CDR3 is CASSPIREADTQYF. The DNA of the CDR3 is TGTGCCAGCAGTCCCATAAGGGAGGCAGATACGCAGTATTTT.

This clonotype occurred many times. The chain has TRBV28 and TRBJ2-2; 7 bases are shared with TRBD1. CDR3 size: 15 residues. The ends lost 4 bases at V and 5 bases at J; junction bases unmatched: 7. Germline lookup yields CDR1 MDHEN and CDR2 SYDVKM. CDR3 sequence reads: CASSSGTDWTGELFF. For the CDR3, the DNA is TGTGCCAGCAGTTCGGGGACAGACTGGACCGGGGAGCTGTTTTTT. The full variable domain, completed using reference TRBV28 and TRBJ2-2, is DVKVTQSSRYLVKRTGEKVFLECVQDMDHENMFWYRQDPGLGLRLIYFSYDVKMKEKGDIPEGYSVSREKKERFSLILESASTNQTSMYLCASSSGTDWTGELFFGEGSRLTVL.

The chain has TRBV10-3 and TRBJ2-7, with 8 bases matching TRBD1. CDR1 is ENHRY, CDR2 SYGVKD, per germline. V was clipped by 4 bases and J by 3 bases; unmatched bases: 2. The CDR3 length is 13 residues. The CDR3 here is CAISVGQGYEQYF. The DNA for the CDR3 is TGTGCCATCAGTGTAGGACAGGGCTACGAGCAGTACTTC.

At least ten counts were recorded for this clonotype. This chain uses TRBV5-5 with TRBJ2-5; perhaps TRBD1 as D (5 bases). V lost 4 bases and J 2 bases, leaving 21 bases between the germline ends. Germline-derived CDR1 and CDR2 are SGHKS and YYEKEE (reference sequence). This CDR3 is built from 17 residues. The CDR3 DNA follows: TGTGCCAGCAGCCCGCCGACAGTTCAGAAACGTCAAGAGACCCAGTACTTC. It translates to CASSPPTVQKRQETQYF.

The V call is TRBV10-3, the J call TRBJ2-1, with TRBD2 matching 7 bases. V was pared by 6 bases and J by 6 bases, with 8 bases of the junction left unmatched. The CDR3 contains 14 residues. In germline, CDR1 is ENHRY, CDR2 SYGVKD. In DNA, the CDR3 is TGTGCCATCAGCCCCGGACTAGGCTTCAATGAGCAGTTCTTC. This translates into CAISPGLGFNEQFF.

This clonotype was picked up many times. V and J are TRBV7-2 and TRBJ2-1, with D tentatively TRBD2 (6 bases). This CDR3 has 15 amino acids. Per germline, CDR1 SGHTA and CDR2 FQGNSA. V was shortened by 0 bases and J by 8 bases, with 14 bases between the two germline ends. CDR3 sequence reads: CASSLATSSVYEQFF. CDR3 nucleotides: TGTGCCAGCAGCTTAGCGACTAGTTCCGTCTATGAGCAGTTCTTC.

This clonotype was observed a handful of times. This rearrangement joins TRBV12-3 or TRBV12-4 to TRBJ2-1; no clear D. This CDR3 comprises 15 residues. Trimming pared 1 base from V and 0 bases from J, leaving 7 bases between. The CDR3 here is CASSLGWSSYNEQFF. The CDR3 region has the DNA TGTGCCAGCAGTTTAGGCTGGAGCTCCTACAATGAGCAGTTCTTC.

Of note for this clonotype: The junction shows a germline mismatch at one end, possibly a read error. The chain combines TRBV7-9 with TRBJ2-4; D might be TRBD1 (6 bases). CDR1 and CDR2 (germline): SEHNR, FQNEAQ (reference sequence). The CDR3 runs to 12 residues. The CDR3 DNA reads TGTGCCAGCAGCTTACAGCAGGGGCGCTTTGACTTC. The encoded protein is CASSLQQGRFDF.